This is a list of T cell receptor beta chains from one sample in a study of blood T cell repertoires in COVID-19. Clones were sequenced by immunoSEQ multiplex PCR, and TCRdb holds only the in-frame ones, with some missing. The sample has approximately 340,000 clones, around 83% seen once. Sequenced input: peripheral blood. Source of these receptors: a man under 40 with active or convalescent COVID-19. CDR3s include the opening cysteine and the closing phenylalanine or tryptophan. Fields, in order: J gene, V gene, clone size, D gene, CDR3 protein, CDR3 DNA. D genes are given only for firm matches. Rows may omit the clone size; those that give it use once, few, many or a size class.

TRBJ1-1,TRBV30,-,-,CAWSVDSNTEAFF,TGTGCCTGGAGTGTAGACTCGAACACTGAAGCTTTCTTT
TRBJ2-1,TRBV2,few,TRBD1,CASSNRGNEQFF,TGTGCCAGCAGCAACAGGGGCAATGAGCAGTTCTTC
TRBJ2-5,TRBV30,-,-,CAWMRQETQYF,TGTGCCTGGATGCGGCAGGAGACCCAGTACTTC
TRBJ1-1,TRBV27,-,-,CASSLGGGRDAFF,TGTGCCAGCTCCCTGGGCGGGGGCAGGGATGCTTTCTTT
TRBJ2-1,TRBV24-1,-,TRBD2,CATSDSSGGQGNEQFF,TGTGCCACCAGTGATTCCTCGGGGGGGCAGGGCAATGAGCAGTTCTTC
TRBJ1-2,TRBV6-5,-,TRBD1,CASTLYPGQGHGYTF,TGTGCCAGCACCCTTTATCCGGGACAGGGGCATGGCTACACCTTC
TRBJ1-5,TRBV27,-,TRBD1,CASSSDRENSNQPQHF,TGTGCCAGCAGTTCTGACAGGGAGAATAGCAATCAGCCCCAGCATTTT
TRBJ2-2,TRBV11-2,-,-,CASSFPYTGELFF,TGTGCCAGCAGCTTTCCTTACACCGGGGAGCTGTTTTTT
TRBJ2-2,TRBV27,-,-,CASSFRQGPSSRNTGELFF,TGTGCCAGCAGTTTTCGGCAGGGGCCTTCTTCAAGGAACACCGGGGAGCTGTTTTTT
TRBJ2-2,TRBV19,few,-,CASTWGQNTGELFF,TGTGCCAGTACCTGGGGGCAGAACACCGGGGAGCTGTTTTTT
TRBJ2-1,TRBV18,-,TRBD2,CASSPPGRANEQFF,TGTGCCAGCTCACCACCGGGGAGGGCAAATGAGCAGTTCTTC